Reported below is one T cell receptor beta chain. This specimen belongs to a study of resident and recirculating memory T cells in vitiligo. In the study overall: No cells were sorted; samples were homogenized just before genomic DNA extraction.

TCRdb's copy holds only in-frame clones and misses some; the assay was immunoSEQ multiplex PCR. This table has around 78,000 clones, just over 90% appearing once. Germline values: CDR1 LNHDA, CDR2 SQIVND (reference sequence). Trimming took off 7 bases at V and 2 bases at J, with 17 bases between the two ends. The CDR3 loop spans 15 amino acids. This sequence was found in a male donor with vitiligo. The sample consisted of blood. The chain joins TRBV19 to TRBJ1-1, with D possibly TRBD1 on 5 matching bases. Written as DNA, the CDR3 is TGTGCCAGTATTTTGGGGCAGACAGCAAACACTGAAGCTTTCTTT. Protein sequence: CASILGQTANTEAFF.